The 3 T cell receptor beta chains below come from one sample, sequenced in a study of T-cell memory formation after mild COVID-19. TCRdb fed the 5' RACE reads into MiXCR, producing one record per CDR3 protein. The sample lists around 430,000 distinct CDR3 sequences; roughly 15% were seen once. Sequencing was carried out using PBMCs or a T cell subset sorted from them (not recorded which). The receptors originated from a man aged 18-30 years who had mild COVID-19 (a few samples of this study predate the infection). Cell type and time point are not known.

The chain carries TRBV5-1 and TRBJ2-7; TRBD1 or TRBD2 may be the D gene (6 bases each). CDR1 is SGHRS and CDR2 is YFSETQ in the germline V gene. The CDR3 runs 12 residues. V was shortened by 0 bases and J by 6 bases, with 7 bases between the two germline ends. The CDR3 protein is CASSLEGGEQYV. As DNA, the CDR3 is TGCGCCAGCAGCTTGGAGGGGGGCGAGCAGTACGTC.

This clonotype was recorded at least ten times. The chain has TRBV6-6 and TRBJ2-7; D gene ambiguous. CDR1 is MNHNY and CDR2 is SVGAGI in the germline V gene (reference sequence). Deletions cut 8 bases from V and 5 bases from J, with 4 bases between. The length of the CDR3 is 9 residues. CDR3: CASGHEQYF. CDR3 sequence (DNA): TGTGCCAGCGGCCACGAGCAGTACTTC.

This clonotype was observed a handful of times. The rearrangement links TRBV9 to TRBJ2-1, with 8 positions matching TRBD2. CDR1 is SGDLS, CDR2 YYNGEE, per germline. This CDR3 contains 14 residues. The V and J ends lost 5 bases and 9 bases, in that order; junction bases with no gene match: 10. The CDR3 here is CASRYSGAEGEQFF. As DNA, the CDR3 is TGTGCCAGCAGGTATAGCGGGGCAGAGGGTGAGCAGTTCTTC.